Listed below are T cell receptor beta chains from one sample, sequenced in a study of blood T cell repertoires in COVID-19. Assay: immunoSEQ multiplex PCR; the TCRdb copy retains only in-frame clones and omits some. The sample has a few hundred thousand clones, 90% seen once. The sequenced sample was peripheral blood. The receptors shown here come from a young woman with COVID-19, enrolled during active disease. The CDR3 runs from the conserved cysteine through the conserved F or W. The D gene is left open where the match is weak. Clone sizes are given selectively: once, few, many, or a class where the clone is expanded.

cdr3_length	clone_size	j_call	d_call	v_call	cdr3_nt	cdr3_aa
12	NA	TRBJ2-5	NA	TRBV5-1	TGCGCCAGCAGCTCCGGCGGCGAGACCCAGTACTTC	CASSSGGETQYF
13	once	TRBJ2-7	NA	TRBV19	TGTGCCAGTAGTGAGGGGGGGGCCTACGAGCAGTACTTC	CASSEGGAYEQYF
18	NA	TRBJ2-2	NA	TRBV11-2	TGTGCCAGCAGCCCCACATCAAGCCGACAGGAAGGGACCGGGGAGCTGTTTTTT	CASSPTSSRQEGTGELFF
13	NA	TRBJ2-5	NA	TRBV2	TGTGCCAGCAGAGGCGGACAGAAAGAGACCCAGTACTTC	CASRGGQKETQYF
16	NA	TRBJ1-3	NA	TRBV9	TGTGCCAGCAGCGTAGCGGGAGGGTATACTGGAAACACCATATATTTT	CASSVAGGYTGNTIYF
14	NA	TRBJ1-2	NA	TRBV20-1	TGCAGTGCTAGTCGCCAGGGCGCCTGGGGTGGCTACACCTTC	CSASRQGAWGGYTF
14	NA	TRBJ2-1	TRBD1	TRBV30	TGTGCCTGGAGTTTCTCGACAGGGTGGGATGAGCAGTTCTTC	CAWSFSTGWDEQFF
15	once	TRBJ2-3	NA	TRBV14	TGTGCCAGCAGCCAGACCGGGACTAGCACAGATACGCAGTATTTT	CASSQTGTSTDTQYF
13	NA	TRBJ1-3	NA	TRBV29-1	TGCAGCGTTGAAGGAGGGTCGGGGGACACCATATATTTT	CSVEGGSGDTIYF
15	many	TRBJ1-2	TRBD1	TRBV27	TGTGCCAGCAGTTTATCGACTGCGGGACAGCCAGTTTACACCTTC	CASSLSTAGQPVYTF
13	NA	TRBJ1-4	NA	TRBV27	TGTGCCAGCAGTTGGGCGACAGGTGAAAAACTGTTTTTT	CASSWATGEKLFF
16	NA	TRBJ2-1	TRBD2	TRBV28	TGTGCCAGCAGTGTTATCCTAGCGGGAGGAGTAAATGAGCAGTTCTTC	CASSVILAGGVNEQFF
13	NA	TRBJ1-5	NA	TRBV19	TGTGCCAGTGGGCAACAGGTCAATCAGCCCCAGCATTTT	CASGQQVNQPQHF
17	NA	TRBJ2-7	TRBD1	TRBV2	TGTGCCAGCACCCCCCAGACCGGGACAGGGGGCTCAGGGGAGCAGTACTTC	CASTPQTGTGGSGEQYF
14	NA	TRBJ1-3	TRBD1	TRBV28	TGTGCCAGCAGGAAGGGGACAGGGAGAAACACCATATATTTT	CASRKGTGRNTIYF
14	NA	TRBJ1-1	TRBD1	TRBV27	TGTGCCAGCGGAATAATAGGGGGCCGGACTGAAGCTTTCTTT	CASGIIGGRTEAFF
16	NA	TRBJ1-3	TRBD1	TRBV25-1	TGTGCCAGCAGTGAGACAGGGTTCCTCTCTGGAAACACCATATATTTT	CASSETGFLSGNTIYF
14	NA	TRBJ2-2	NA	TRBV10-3	TGTGCCATCAGTGACTCGGGGAACACCGGGGAGCTGTTTTTT	CAISDSGNTGELFF
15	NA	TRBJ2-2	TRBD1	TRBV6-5	TGTGCCAGCAGCTTGGGACAGGTGGCCACCGGGGAGCTGTTTTTT	CASSLGQVATGELFF
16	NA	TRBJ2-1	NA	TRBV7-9	TGTGCCAGCAGCCGGTCCGGGACAACGCGGCACAATGAGCAGTTCTTC	CASSRSGTTRHNEQFF
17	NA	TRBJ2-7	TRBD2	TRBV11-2	TGTGCCAGCAGCCAAGGGACTAGCGGCTTCCCTCCCTACGAGCAGTACTTC	CASSQGTSGFPPYEQYF
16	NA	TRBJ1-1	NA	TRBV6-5	TGTGCCAGCAGTTACGACCCGGGGGGCGGATACACTGAAGCTTTCTTT	CASSYDPGGGYTEAFF
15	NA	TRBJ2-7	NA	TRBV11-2	TGTGCCAGCAGCTTACAGGGAGGAAGTCTCGGCGAGCAGTACTTC	CASSLQGGSLGEQYF
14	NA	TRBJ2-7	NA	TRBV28	TGTGCCAGCAGGGGCGGGACGTCTACCTACGAGCAGTACTTC	CASRGGTSTYEQYF